The entry below describes one TCR beta chain. Antigen: not known. This specimen belongs to a study of radiotherapy plus CTLA-4 blockade in lung cancer. Clones were read by immunoSEQ multiplex PCR, and TCRdb kept only the in-frame ones, dropping some. The table shows 40,000 to 55,000 clones, with approximately 80% occurring only once. From germline, CDR1 is MDHEN and CDR2 SYDVKM. Trimming cost V 6 bases and J 7 bases, with 18 bases left between them. The CDR3 consists of 15 residues. Focal radiation was given together with CTLA-4 blockade (ipilimumab) to patients with chemo-refractory metastatic non-small-cell lung cancer. Broader study findings: Response, reportedly, was best predicted by interferon-beta along with early blood T cell clone dynamics.

Sample: peripheral blood, taken from a patient treated with radiotherapy plus ipilimumab. The chain uses TRBV28 and TRBJ2-2; tentatively, D is TRBD1 (5 bases). The sequence was collected from a human donor with non-small cell lung cancer whose response to radiotherapy plus ipilimumab could not be evaluated. DNA of the CDR3: TGTGCCAGCAGACAACGTAGGGGATTGGGCGGGGAGCTGTTTTTT. It translates to CASRQRRGLGGELFF. The full variable domain, in which reference TRBV28 and TRBJ2-2 provide the parts outside the CDR3, is DVKVTQSSRYLVKRTGEKVFLECVQDMDHENMFWYRQDPGLGLRLIYFSYDVKMKEKGDIPEGYSVSREKKERFSLILESASTNQTSMYLCASRQRRGLGGELFFGEGSRLTVL.